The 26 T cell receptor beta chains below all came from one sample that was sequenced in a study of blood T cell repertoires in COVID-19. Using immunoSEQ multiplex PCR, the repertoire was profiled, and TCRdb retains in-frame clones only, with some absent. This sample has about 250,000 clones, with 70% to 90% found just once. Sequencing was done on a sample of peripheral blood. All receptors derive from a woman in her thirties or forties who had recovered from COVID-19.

CDR3 DNA: TGTGCCAGCAGCTCCGACCTAATACAGCCAGGGCAAGAGACCCAGTACTTC. This gives the protein CASSSDLIQPGQETQYF. The chain joins TRBV7-2 to TRBJ2-5; tentatively, D is TRBD1 (5 bases). V was pared by 4 bases and J by 2 bases, with 20 bases between. Germline V gene lookup returns CDR1 SGHTA and CDR2 FQGNSA. The CDR3 runs to 17 residues.

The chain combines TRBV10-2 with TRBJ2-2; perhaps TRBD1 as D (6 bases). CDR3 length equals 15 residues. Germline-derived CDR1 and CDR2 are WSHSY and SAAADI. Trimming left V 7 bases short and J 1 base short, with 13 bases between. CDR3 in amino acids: CASNFRQENTGELFF. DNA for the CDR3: TGCGCCAGCAATTTTCGACAGGAGAACACCGGGGAGCTGTTTTTT.

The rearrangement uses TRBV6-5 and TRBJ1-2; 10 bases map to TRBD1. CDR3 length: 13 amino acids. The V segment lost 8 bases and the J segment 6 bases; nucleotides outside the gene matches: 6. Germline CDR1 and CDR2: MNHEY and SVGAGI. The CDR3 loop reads CASGDRGSNGYTF. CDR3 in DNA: TGTGCCAGCGGGGACAGGGGCTCGAATGGCTACACCTTC.

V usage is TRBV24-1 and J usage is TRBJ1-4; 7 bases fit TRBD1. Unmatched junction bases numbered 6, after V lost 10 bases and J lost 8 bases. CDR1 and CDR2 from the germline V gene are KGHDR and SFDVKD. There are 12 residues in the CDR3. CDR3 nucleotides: TGTGCCACAGGACAGGAAGGGGAAAAACTGTTTTTT. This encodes CATGQEGEKLFF.

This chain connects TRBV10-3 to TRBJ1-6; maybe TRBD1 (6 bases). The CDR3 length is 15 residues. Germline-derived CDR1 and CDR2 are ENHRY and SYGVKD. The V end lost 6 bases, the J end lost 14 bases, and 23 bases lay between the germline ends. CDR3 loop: CAIRDPGHGLGTLHF. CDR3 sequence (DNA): TGTGCCATCAGAGATCCGGGACACGGCCTGGGAACCCTCCACTTT.

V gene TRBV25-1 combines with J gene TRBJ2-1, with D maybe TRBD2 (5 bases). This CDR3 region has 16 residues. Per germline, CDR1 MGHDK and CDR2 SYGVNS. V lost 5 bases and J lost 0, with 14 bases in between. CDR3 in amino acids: CASSLTQRSSYNEQFF. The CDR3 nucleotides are TGTGCCAGCAGTCTTACTCAGCGGAGCTCCTACAATGAGCAGTTCTTC.

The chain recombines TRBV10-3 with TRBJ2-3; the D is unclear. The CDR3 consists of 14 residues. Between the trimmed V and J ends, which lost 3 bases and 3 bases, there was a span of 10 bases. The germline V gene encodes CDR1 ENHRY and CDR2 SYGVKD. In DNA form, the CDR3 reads TGTGCCATCAGTGAATTCCAACTGACAGATACGCAGTATTTT. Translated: CAISEFQLTDTQYF.

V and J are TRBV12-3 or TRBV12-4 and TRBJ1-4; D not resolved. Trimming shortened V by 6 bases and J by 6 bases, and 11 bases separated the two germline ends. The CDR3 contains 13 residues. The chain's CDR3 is CASSSVEDEKLFF. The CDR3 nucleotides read TGTGCCAGCAGCTCCGTGGAGGATGAAAAACTGTTTTTT.

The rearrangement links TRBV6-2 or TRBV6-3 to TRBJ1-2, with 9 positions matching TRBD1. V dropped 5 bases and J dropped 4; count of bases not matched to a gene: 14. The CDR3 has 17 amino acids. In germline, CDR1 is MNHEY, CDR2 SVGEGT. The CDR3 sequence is CASSTAPGQGNSYGYTF. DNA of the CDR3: TGTGCCAGCAGTACGGCCCCGGGACAGGGAAACTCCTATGGCTACACCTTC.

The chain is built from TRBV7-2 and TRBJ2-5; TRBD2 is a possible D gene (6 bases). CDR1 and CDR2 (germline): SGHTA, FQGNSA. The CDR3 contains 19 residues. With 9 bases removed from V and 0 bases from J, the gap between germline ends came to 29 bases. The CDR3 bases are TGTGCCAGTAACACTAACACCGGGACTCGTCCCCCGTACCAAGAGACCCAGTACTTC. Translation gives CASNTNTGTRPPYQETQYF.

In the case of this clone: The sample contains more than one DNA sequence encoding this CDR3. The CDR3 spells CASSYRDRGSYEQYF. The CDR3, as DNA: TGTGCCAGCAGTTACCGAGACAGGGGCTCCTACGAGCAGTACTTC. The J gene is TRBJ2-7, the V gene TRBV6-5; 8 bases line up with TRBD1. V dropped 2 bases and J dropped 0; count of bases not matched to a gene: 3. The CDR3 extends over 15 amino acids. CDR1 is MNHEY and CDR2 is SVGAGI in the germline V gene.

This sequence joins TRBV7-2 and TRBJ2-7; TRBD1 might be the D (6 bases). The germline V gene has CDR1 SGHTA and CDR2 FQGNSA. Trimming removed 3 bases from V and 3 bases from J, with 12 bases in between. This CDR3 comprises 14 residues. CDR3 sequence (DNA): TGTGCCAGCAGCTTCACGACAGGAAACTACGAGCAGTACTTC. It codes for CASSFTTGNYEQYF.

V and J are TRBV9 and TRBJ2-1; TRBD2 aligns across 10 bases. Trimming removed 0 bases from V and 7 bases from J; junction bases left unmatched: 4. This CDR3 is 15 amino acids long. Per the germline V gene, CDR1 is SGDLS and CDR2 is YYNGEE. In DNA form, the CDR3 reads TGTGCCAGCAGCGTAGGCCTAGCGGGGGTTAATGAGCAGTTCTTC. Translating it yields CASSVGLAGVNEQFF.

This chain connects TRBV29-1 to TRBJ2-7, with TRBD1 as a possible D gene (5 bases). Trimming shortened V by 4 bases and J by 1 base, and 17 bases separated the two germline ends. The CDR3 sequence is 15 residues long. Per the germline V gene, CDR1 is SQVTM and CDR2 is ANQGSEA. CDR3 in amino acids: CSVVGTDSSSYEQYF. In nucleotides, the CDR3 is TGCAGCGTTGTGGGAACTGACAGCTCTTCCTACGAGCAGTACTTC.

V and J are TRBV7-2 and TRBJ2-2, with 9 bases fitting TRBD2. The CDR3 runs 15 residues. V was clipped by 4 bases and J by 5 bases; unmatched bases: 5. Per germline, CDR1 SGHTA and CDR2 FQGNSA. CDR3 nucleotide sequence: TGTGCCAGCAGCTCTACTAGCGGGCTAACCGGGGAGCTGTTTTTT. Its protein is CASSSTSGLTGELFF.

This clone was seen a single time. The CDR3 sequence: CASSIVENYGYTF. CDR3 sequence (DNA): TGTGCCAGTAGTATAGTAGAGAACTATGGCTACACCTTC. V usage is TRBV19 and J usage is TRBJ1-2, with D unclear. V lost 1 base to trimming and J lost 2 bases, with 5 bases between them. Germline-derived CDR1 and CDR2 are LNHDA and SQIVND (reference sequence). This CDR3 is 13 amino acids long.

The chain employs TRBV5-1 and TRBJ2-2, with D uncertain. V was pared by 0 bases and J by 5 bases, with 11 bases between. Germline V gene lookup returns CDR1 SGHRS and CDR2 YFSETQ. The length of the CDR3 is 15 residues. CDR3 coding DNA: TGCGCCAGCAGCTTGGAATGGTCAGGTACCGGGGAGCTGTTTTTT. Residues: CASSLEWSGTGELFF.

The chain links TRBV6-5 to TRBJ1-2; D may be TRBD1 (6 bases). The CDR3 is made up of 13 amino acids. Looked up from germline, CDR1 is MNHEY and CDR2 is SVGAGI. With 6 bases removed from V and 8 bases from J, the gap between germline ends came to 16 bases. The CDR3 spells CASSSGGGRGYTF. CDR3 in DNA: TGTGCCAGCAGCTCCGGGGGGGGCCGGGGCTACACCTTC.

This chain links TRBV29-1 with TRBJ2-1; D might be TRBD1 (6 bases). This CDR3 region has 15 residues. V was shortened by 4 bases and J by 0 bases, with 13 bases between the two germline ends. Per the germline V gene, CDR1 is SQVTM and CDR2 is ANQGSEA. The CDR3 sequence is CSVVSRGTSYNEQFF. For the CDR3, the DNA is TGCAGCGTTGTCAGTAGGGGGACCTCCTACAATGAGCAGTTCTTC.

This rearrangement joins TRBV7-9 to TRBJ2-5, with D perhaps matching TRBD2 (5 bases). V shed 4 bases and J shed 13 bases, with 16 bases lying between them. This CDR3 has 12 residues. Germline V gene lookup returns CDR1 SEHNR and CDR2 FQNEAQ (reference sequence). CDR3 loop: CASSSSTGILYF. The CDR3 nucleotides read TGTGCCAGCAGCTCCAGCACCGGGATTTTGTACTTC.

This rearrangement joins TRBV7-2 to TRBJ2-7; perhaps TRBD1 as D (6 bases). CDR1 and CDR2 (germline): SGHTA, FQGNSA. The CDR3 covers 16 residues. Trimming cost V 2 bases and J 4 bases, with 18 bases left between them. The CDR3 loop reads CASSLTVGRGGYEQYF. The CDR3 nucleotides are TGTGCCAGCAGCTTAACCGTCGGCAGGGGCGGATACGAGCAGTACTTC.

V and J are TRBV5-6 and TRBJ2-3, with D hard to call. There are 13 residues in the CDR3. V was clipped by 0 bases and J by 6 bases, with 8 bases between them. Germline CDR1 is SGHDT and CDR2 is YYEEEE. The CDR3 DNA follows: TGTGCCAGCAGCTTGGTTGGGCTCGATACGCAGTATTTT. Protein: CASSLVGLDTQYF.

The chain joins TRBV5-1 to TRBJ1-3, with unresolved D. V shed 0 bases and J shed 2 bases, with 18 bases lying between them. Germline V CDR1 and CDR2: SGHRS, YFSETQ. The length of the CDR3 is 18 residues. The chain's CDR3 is CASSLEWVSGSPGNTIYF. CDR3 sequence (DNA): TGCGCCAGCAGCTTGGAATGGGTTTCGGGGTCCCCTGGAAACACCATATATTTT.

CDR3 nucleotide sequence: TGTGCCAGCAGCGTCGGGACGGGACTTTGGGAGACCCAGTACTTC. This gives the protein CASSVGTGLWETQYF. This chain uses TRBV7-9 with TRBJ2-5; possible D gene TRBD2, 6 bases. The CDR3 extends over 15 amino acids. Germline V lookup: CDR1 SEHNR, CDR2 FQNEAQ (reference sequence). V lost 5 bases and J 5 bases, leaving 18 bases between the germline ends. Using reference TRBV7-9 and TRBJ2-5 for the parts outside the CDR3, the full variable domain is DTGVSQNPRHKITKRGQNVTFRCDPISEHNRLYWYRQTLGQGPEFLTYFQNEAQLEKSRLLSDRFSAERPKGSFSTLEIQRTEQGDSAMYLCASSVGTGLWETQYFGPGTRLLVL.

CDR3 nucleotides: TGTGCCAGCAGCCTCGAGATACGGGGGGCGAGAGCTTTCTTT. It codes for CASSLEIRGARAFF. V usage is TRBV27 and J usage is TRBJ1-1; D possibly corresponds to TRBD1 (6 bases). Trimming shortened V by 6 bases and J by 10 bases, and 21 bases separated the two germline ends. The CDR3 runs to 14 residues. Germline CDR1 and CDR2: MNHEY and SMNVEV (reference sequence).

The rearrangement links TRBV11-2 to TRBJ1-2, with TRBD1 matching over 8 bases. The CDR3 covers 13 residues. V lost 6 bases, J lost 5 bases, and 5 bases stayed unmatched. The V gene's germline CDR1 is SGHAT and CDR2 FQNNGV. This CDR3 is CASRGDRNYGYTF. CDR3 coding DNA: TGTGCCAGCAGGGGGGACAGGAATTATGGCTACACCTTC.